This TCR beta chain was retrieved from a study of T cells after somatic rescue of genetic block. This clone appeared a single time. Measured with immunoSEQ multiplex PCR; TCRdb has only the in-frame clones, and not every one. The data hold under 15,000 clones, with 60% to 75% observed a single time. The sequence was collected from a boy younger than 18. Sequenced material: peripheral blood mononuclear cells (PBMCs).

DNA for the CDR3: TGTGCCAGCAGCTCATCGGGGGTATTGGAGGGCTACACCTTC. This translates into CASSSSGVLEGYTF. The chain couples TRBV11-2 to TRBJ1-2; possible D gene TRBD1, 5 bases. Per the germline V gene, CDR1 is SGHAT and CDR2 is FQNNGV. Trimming shortened V by 4 bases and J by 8 bases, and 17 bases separated the two germline ends. CDR3 length: 14 residues.